This T cell receptor (beta chain) was sequenced during a study of T cells in placental villitis. In terms of the full investigation: Placental TCR-beta repertoires were compared across villitis of unknown etiology, gestational-age-matched unaffected controls, and infectious villitis in order to test an allograft-versus-infection hypothesis. Findings and caveats that apply to the study as a whole: Sequencing bulk tissue made it impossible to distinguish helper, regulatory or cytotoxic T cells or to tell maternal from fetal T cells, and the approach excluded gamma-delta receptors. CMV-specific clone frequencies were higher in infectious CMV cases than in villitis of unknown etiology (0.011 vs 0.001), and the villitis of unknown etiology frequencies did not differ from those of controls. Paraffin blocks contained small amounts of decidua, so some captured T cells, especially in controls, may have been decidual rather than villous infiltrates.

Using the immunoSEQ v4 bias-controlled multiplex PCR assay, run blinded to group allocation, TCR-beta CDR3 regions were amplified from genomic DNA. To estimate nucleated cell and T cell quantities per sample, reference gene primers were included together with the TCR-beta primers. Sequencing of the libraries was performed on an Illumina MiSeq with a 100-cycle paired-end protocol. In the authors' own workflow: In the immunoSEQ Analyzer software, diversity and richness were calculated, with richness measured by iChao1 and clonality based on Pielou evenness and Shannon diversity on a 0-1 scale where a higher value means less diversity. CDR3 amino acid sequences together with their V/J genes were searched in VDJdb for CMV, EBV and influenza A specificities using confidence 3 and substitution 2. TCR-beta amino acid clonotype overlap between villitis of unknown etiology, infectious villitis and control repertoires was assessed with the Morisita-Horn index. TCRdb stores this immuneACCESS table with in-frame sequences only. Part of the clones is absent; in the studies checked, under half of the shortfall reflects unresolved V genes, and no reason is known for the rest. V and J calls and clone size follow that table, whereas D and trimming were derived from the DNA. This sample lists more than 3,000 clones; 60% to 80% were detected once. The ten largest clones add up to approximately 19% of the sample.

Note on this clone: The antigen it recognizes is unknown. No much larger clonotype is one base removed from it; base qualities were not supplied.

Five infectious villitis placentae were included, four with confirmed cytomegalovirus and one with Toxoplasma gondii, and were not matched to other groups. In the infectious villitis group, the mothers were found to be younger and to have smaller fetuses, and preterm delivery or intrauterine demise was recorded in two cases. Placentae were collected after delivery and examined grossly and histologically before archival tissue was selected. Five 10-micron scrolls were cut from each FFPE block, and DNA was isolated using the AllPrep DNA/RNA FFPE Tissue kit. NanoDrop was used to check DNA concentration and purity, and a Bioanalyzer was used to assess RNA quality. Trimming removed 0 bases from V and 7 bases from J, leaving 18 bases between the germline ends. Via the germline V gene, CDR1 is SGDLS and CDR2 YYNGEE. The CDR3 goes from the cysteine to the phenylalanine over 16 residues. CDR3 DNA is the only sequence kept; it has 48 bases, read in frame from the first base.

This chain joins TRBV9 to TRBJ2-3; the D call is tentative, TRBD1 or TRBD2, as each matches 5 bases. The origin of this receptor is a human patient with infectious villitis; the placental T cells may come from both mother and fetus. Sequenced material: placental tissue containing maternal and fetal cells. CDR3 sequence: CASSVVGEGAQHTQYF. The sequenced DNA is TGTGCCAGCAGCGTAGTGGGGGAAGGGGCACAGCATACGCAGTATTTT. The variable domain in full, with residues beyond the CDR3 obtained from the reference TRBV9 and TRBJ2-3 genes, is DSGVTQTPKHLITATGQRVTLRCSPRSGDLSVYWYQQSLDQGLQFLIQYYNGEERAKGNILERFSAQQFPDLHSELNLSSLELGDSALYFCASSVVGEGAQHTQYFGPGTRLTVL.